This TCR beta chain stems from a study of blood T cell repertoires in COVID-19. In germline, CDR1 is MDHEN, CDR2 SYDVKM. The CDR3 contains 17 residues. V was pared by 1 base and J by 2 bases, with 17 bases between. Sequenced by immunoSEQ multiplex PCR; TCRdb stores in-frame clones only, minus some. The table has some 350,000 clones, 88% seen once. Sequencing was done on a sample of PBMCs or T cells enriched from blood (not recorded which). The chain carries TRBV28 and TRBJ2-5, with D perhaps TRBD2 (7 bases). This receptor was obtained from a man younger than 40 who had recovered from COVID-19. CDR3 region: CASSLYQSGGSQETQYF. CDR3 DNA sequence: TGTGCCAGCAGTTTATATCAGTCGGGGGGCTCTCAAGAGACCCAGTACTTC.